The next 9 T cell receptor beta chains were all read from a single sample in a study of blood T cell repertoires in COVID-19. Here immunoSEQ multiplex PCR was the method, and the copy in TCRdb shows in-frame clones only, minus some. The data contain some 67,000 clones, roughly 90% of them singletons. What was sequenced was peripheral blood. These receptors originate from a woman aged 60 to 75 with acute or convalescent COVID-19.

CDR3 nucleotide sequence: TGTGCCAGCAGCCGCCCGGGGAGCGCTAGCTCCTACAATGAGCAGTTCTTC. Its translation is CASSRPGSASSYNEQFF. V and J are TRBV3-1 (or the pseudogene TRBV3-2) and TRBJ2-1; a possible D gene is TRBD2 (5 bases). The V gene's germline CDR1 is LGHDT and CDR2 YNNKEL (reference sequence). The germline V and J ends were trimmed by 4 bases and 0 bases, with 16 bases remaining between them. This CDR3 is 17 amino acids long.

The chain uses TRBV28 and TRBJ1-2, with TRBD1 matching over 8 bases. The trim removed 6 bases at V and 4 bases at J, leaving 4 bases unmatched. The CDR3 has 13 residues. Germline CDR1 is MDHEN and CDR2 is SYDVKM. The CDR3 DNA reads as TGTGCCAGCAGGGGGACAGGCTTCTATGGCTACACCTTC. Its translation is CASRGTGFYGYTF.

The CDR3 region is CASRRQGQGLYEQYV. CDR3 DNA sequence: TGTGCCAGCAGAAGACAGGGTCAGGGCCTCTACGAGCAGTACGTC. This chain connects TRBV6-5 to TRBJ2-7, with 7 nucleotides matching TRBD1. CDR1 is MNHEY, CDR2 SVGAGI, per germline. The CDR3 contains 15 residues. The V gene end was trimmed by 6 bases and the J gene end by 3 bases; junction bases not matched to a gene: 11.

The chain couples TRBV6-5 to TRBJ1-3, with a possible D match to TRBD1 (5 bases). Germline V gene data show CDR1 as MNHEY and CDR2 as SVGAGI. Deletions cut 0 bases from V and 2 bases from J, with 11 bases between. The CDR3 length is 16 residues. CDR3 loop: CASSYSPGAAGNTIYF. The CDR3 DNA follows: TGTGCCAGCAGTTACTCCCCTGGGGCAGCTGGAAACACCATATATTTT.

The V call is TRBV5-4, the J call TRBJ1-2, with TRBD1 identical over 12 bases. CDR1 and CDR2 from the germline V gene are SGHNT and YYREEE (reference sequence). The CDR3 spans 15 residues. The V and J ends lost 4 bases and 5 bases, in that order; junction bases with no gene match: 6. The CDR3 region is CASSQGQGAPYGYTF. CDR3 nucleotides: TGTGCCAGCAGCCAGGGACAGGGGGCGCCTTATGGCTACACCTTC.

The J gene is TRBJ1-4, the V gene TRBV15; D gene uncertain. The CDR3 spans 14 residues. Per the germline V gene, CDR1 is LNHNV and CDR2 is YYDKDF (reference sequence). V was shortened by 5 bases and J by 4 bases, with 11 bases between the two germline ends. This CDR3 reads CATSPGRSNEKLFF. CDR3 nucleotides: TGTGCCACCAGCCCGGGGAGGAGTAATGAAAAACTGTTTTTT.

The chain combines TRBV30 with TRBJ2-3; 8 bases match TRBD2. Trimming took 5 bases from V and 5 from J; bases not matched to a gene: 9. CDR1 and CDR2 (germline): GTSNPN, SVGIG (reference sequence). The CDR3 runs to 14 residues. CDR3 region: CAWEKGLVGDTQYF. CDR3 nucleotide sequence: TGTGCCTGGGAGAAGGGACTAGTGGGAGATACGCAGTATTTT.

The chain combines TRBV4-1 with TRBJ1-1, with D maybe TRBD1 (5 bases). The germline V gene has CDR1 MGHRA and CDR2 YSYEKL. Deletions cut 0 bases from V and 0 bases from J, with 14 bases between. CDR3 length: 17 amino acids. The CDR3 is CASSQDVNRKMNTEAFF. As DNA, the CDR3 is TGCGCCAGCAGCCAAGATGTTAACAGGAAAATGAACACTGAAGCTTTCTTT.

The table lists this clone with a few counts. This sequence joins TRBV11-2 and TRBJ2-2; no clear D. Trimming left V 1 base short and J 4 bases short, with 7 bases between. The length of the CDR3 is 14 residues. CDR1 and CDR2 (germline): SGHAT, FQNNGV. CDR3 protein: CASSLGGRTGELFF. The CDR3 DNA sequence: TGTGCCAGCAGCTTAGGTGGGCGCACCGGGGAGCTGTTTTTT.